One sample yielded the 22 T cell receptor beta chains listed below, sequenced in a study of Graves' ophthalmopathy and Graves' hyperthyroidism (dated by TCRdb to the late 2010s). The sequencer was an Illumina HiSeq 2000. For repertoire sequencing, the TCR beta CDR3 regions were amplified from RNA transcripts. A first-round RT-PCR used HTBI primers with the Qiagen OneStep RT-PCR kit, followed by a second-round multiplex PCR, size selection and purification. TCRdb passed the public sequencing reads through fastp at Q25 and MiXCR, retaining productive beta sequences. Every distinct CDR3 protein forms one entry, paired with its most common genes and DNA. The sample table records hundreds of thousands of distinct CDR3 sequences; roughly 40% of these occur just once. Roughly 46% of the sample is taken by the ten largest. Input material: peripheral blood. All receptors derive from an adult man with Graves' ophthalmopathy.

This clonotype has at least ten counts. The chain uses TRBV10-3 and TRBJ1-1; no clear D. The CDR3 length is 11 residues. The V gene lost 6 bases and the J gene lost 8 bases, with 10 bases spanning the gap. CDR1 ENHRY and CDR2 SYGVKD come from the germline V gene. Here the CDR3 DNA reads TGTGCCATCAGCGCAGGCCCGGAAGCTTTCTTT. Residues: CAISAGPEAFF.

The chain recombines TRBV25-1 with TRBJ1-4; possible D gene TRBD1, 6 bases. Germline loops: CDR1 MGHDK, CDR2 SYGVNS. The CDR3 consists of 16 residues. V was trimmed by 4 bases and J by 10 bases, leaving 22 bases between them. CDR3 protein: CASSGAPPLKGGKLFF. The DNA of the CDR3 is TGTGCCAGCAGTGGCGCCCCACCGCTGAAGGGGGGAAAACTGTTTTTT.

The CDR3 region has the DNA TGTGCCAGCAGCCAATTGAGGACAAGAGGCGAGCAGTACTTC. This encodes CASSQLRTRGEQYF. The J gene is TRBJ2-7, the V gene TRBV7-9, with D maybe TRBD1 (5 bases). CDR1 and CDR2 from the germline V gene are SEHNR and FQNEAQ (reference sequence). V lost 5 bases, J lost 6 bases, and 17 bases lay in between. The CDR3 spans 14 residues.

This clonotype has ten or more counts. This rearrangement joins TRBV7-9 to TRBJ1-4; D is possibly TRBD1 (6 bases). The CDR3 is made up of 14 amino acids. V was cut by 2 bases and J by 2 bases, with 6 bases left in between. Looked up from germline, CDR1 is SEHNR and CDR2 is FQNEAQ (reference sequence). This chain's CDR3 is CASSLQGTNEKLFF. The CDR3 nucleotides are TGTGCCAGCAGCTTACAGGGGACTAATGAAAAACTGTTTTTT.

A few counts support this clonotype. The gene calls are TRBV2 and TRBJ2-7; 7 positions match TRBD1. Looked up from germline, CDR1 is SNHLY and CDR2 is FYNNEI. The CDR3 is 14 amino acids. The junction had 6 bases not matched to a gene; V was cut back by 5 bases and J by 2 bases. CDR3 region: CASSFQGVTYEQYF. CDR3 nucleotides: TGTGCCAGCAGTTTTCAGGGGGTAACCTACGAGCAGTACTTC. The complete variable domain, with remaining parts taken from reference TRBV2 and TRBJ2-7, reads EPEVTQTPSHQVTQMGQEVILRCVPISNHLYFYWYRQILGQKVEFLVSFYNNEISEKSEIFDDQFSVERPDGSNFTLKIRSTKLEDSAMYFCASSFQGVTYEQYFGPGTRLTVT.

The chain is built from TRBV25-1 and TRBJ1-2, with a weak D call TRBD1 (6 bases). Germline-derived CDR1 and CDR2 are MGHDK and SYGVNS. CDR3 size: 17 residues. The V and J ends lost 3 bases and 4 bases respectively, with 21 bases between them. This CDR3 reads CASSDSAGGGTLYGYTF. The CDR3 DNA follows: TGTGCCAGCAGTGATAGTGCCGGGGGCGGAACCCTCTATGGCTACACCTTC.

The chain is built from TRBV7-9 and TRBJ2-2; tentative D call: TRBD1 (5 bases). Per the germline V gene, CDR1 is SEHNR and CDR2 is FQNEAQ (reference sequence). Trimming took off 5 bases at V and 4 bases at J, with 11 bases between the two ends. This CDR3 contains 14 residues. The CDR3 is CASSPDSFTGELFF. Here the CDR3 DNA reads TGTGCCAGCAGCCCCGACAGTTTCACCGGGGAGCTGTTTTTT.

In its sample, this clonotype was seen many times. The rearrangement links TRBV5-1 to TRBJ1-6, with TRBD1 matching over 9 bases. Germline lookup yields CDR1 SGHRS and CDR2 YFSETQ. The CDR3 runs 14 residues. V shed 2 bases and J 14 bases; nucleotides not matched to a gene: 8. For the CDR3, the DNA is TGCGCCAGCAGCTTAGGACAGGGGATTCGGTCCCTCCACTTT. Translation gives CASSLGQGIRSLHF.

This chain connects TRBV20-1 to TRBJ1-5; TRBD1 is a possible D gene (5 bases). Germline V lookup: CDR1 DFQATT, CDR2 SNEGSKA (reference sequence). Trimming cost V 0 bases and J 1 base, with 19 bases left between them. There are 18 residues in the CDR3. The CDR3 sequence: CSARDFGAGRISNQPQHF. Written as DNA, the CDR3 is TGCAGTGCTAGAGATTTTGGGGCAGGGAGGATCAGCAATCAGCCCCAGCATTTT.

This clonotype was counted at least ten times. The V gene is TRBV29-1, the J gene TRBJ1-2, with D perhaps TRBD1 (5 bases). Germline lookup yields CDR1 SQVTM and CDR2 ANQGSEA. Trimming pared 6 bases from V and 6 bases from J, leaving 14 bases between. The CDR3 extends over 12 amino acids. The chain's CDR3 is CSVGLTSHGYTF. DNA for the CDR3: TGCAGCGTGGGACTGACTAGCCATGGCTACACCTTC.

This chain links TRBV7-9 with TRBJ1-5, with a possible D match to TRBD1 (6 bases). This CDR3 spans 16 amino acids. The germline V gene encodes CDR1 SEHNR and CDR2 FQNEAQ (reference sequence). V lost 9 bases, J lost 5 bases, and 23 bases lay in between. The CDR3 DNA is TGTGCCAGTAGTGTAGCCCCCGGGGCAGGGGATCAGCCCCAGCATTTT. Protein product: CASSVAPGAGDQPQHF.

In this sample, this clonotype turned up many times. The chain is built from TRBV10-3 and TRBJ2-7, with 8 bases fitting TRBD1. The CDR3 spans 14 residues. Germline trimming cut 5 bases from V and 5 bases from J; bases unmatched to any gene: 8. CDR1 ENHRY and CDR2 SYGVKD come from the germline V gene. The CDR3 nucleotides read TGTGCCATCAGTCCCGGGACAGGTGGCGACGAGCAGTACTTC. Translation: CAISPGTGGDEQYF.

The rearrangement uses TRBV24-1 and TRBJ2-2, with 8 nucleotides matching TRBD1. The CDR3 length is 16 residues. CDR1 and CDR2 (germline): KGHDR, SFDVKD. The V and J ends lost 4 bases and 1 base, in that order; junction bases with no gene match: 4. Here the CDR3 reads CATSEDRDENTGELFF. The CDR3 region has the DNA TGTGCCACCAGTGAGGACAGGGATGAGAACACCGGGGAGCTGTTTTTT.

The J gene is TRBJ2-2, the V gene TRBV5-1; 10 bases map to TRBD2. V lost 4 bases and J lost 5; bases outside the gene matches: 5. Germline loops: CDR1 SGHRS, CDR2 YFSETQ. The CDR3 runs to 15 residues. CDR3 region: CASSTGTSETGELFF. In nucleotides, the CDR3 is TGCGCCAGCAGCACCGGGACTAGCGAAACCGGGGAGCTGTTTTTT.

As regards this clonotype: A read error is possible here, since a much larger clone lies one base away. V and J are TRBV29-1 and TRBJ1-1, with D hard to call. There are 10 residues in the CDR3. With 6 bases removed from V and 6 bases from J, the gap between germline ends came to 8 bases. CDR1 SQVTM and CDR2 ANQGSEA come from the germline V gene. CDR3 sequence: CSVVPPEAFF. The CDR3 DNA sequence: TGCAGCGTCGTACCCCCTGAAGCTTTCTTT. Supplemented by reference TRBV29-1 and TRBJ1-1, the full variable domain reads SAVISQKPSRDICQRGTSLTIQCQVDSQVTMMFWYRQQPGQSLTLIATANQGSEATYESGFVIDKFPISRPNLTFSTLTVSNMSPEDSSIYLCSVVPPEAFFGQGTRLTVV.

This clonotype was counted between two and nine times. The chain recombines TRBV11-3 with TRBJ2-7, with 9 nucleotides matching TRBD1. The CDR3 contains 14 residues. Trimming at V came to 4 bases and at J to 5 bases, leaving 6 bases not matched to a gene. Germline CDR1 reads SGHNT; CDR2 reads YENEEA. The CDR3: CASSYRDRADEQYF. The CDR3 DNA sequence: TGTGCCAGCAGCTACCGGGACAGGGCGGACGAGCAGTACTTC.

The chain employs TRBV9 and TRBJ1-6; 7 bases match TRBD1. This CDR3 region has 15 residues. From germline, CDR1 is SGDLS and CDR2 YYNGEE. The J segment lost 5 bases and the V segment lost 5 bases, leaving 7 bases of the junction unmatched. DNA of the CDR3: TGTGCCAGCAGTCCCGCCGGGACAGATAATTCACCCCTCCACTTT. This codes for CASSPAGTDNSPLHF.

This clonotype was picked up many times. One junction end disagrees with the germline gene, perhaps due to a read error. This chain links TRBV7-8 with TRBJ1-1; no firm D call. CDR3 length: 15 residues. Looked up from germline, CDR1 is SGHVS and CDR2 is FQNEAQ. This chain's CDR3 is CASSSRLFQNSEAFF. CDR3 coding DNA: TGTGCCAGCAGCTCGCGACTCTTTCAGAACTCTGAAGCTTTCTTT.

The chain couples TRBV14 to TRBJ2-7, with 7 bases identical to TRBD1. The CDR3 covers 18 residues. The V segment lost 1 base and the J segment 0 bases; nucleotides outside the gene matches: 12. The germline V gene has CDR1 SGHDN and CDR2 FVKESK. The CDR3 coding sequence is TGTGCCAGCAGCCAAGTACCTAGGACAGGCCCTATCTCCTACGAGCAGTACTTC. Its protein product is CASSQVPRTGPISYEQYF.

Ten or more counts support this clonotype. The V and J genes are TRBV7-9 and TRBJ1-2; unclear D gene. This CDR3 region has 13 residues. Trimming stripped 2 bases from V and 14 bases from J, with 18 bases between. Germline V gene lookup returns CDR1 SEHNR and CDR2 FQNEAQ (reference sequence). Written as DNA, the CDR3 is TGTGCCAGCAGCTTAAAGATGGATGGCGGGAAGACCTTC. Translated: CASSLKMDGGKTF.

The chain couples TRBV20-1 to TRBJ2-7, with 13 bases that match TRBD2. The V and J ends lost 3 bases and 4 bases, in that order; junction bases with no gene match: 9. This CDR3 contains 16 residues. The germline V gene encodes CDR1 DFQATT and CDR2 SNEGSKA (reference sequence). The CDR3 DNA reads as TGCAGTGCTAGTTCCGTTACTAGCGGGAGGGGATACGAGCAGTACTTC. This encodes CSASSVTSGRGYEQYF.

CDR3 sequence (DNA): TGTGCCAGCAGCACCGGGACTAGCAGCAACACCGGGGAGCTGTTTTTT. Translated, it gives CASSTGTSSNTGELFF. The J gene is TRBJ2-2, the V gene TRBV9, with 9 positions matching TRBD2. With V trimmed by 4 bases and J by 2 bases, 6 bases remained unmatched. The CDR3 has 16 residues. Germline V gene lookup returns CDR1 SGDLS and CDR2 YYNGEE.